This T cell receptor (beta chain) was found in a study of cytomegalovirus exposure and HLA in healthy donors. About the study: Early on, a data release was issued that held roughly 80 million unique TCRs from HLA-typed donors.

Germline V gene sequence: CDR1 SGHNT, CDR2 YYREEE (reference sequence). The CDR3 length is 13 residues. The study, taken as a whole, reports: In vitro confirmation showed three CMV-associated chains to be CMV antigen specific. A prior analysis recorded that most TCR beta V segments were productive about 87% or about 30% of the time.

Primers for the PCR totalled 60 Vbeta and 13 Jbeta. Here immunoSEQ multiplex PCR was the method, and the copy in TCRdb shows in-frame clones only, minus some. The sample consists of about 160,000 clones, roughly 79% of them appearing once. A single count supports this clone. The antigen is unknown. The sample taken for sequencing was PBMCs. The V call is TRBV5-4, the J call TRBJ2-5, with 7 bases identical to TRBD1. Matching the DNA end better, TRBJ2-7 makes the J call doubtful. The receptor's source is a man younger than 30 in good health and CMV-seropositive. The CDR3 sequence: CASSLNRGDEQYF. The DNA for the CDR3 is TGTGCCAGCAGCTTGAACAGGGGCGACGAGCAGTACTTC.